Each of the 8 T cell receptor beta chains below was sequenced from the same sample in a study of cytomegalovirus exposure and HLA in healthy donors. 13 Jbeta primers and 60 Vbeta primers were used for the PCR. TCRdb's table, derived via immunoSEQ multiplex PCR, lists solely in-frame clones and lacks some. The top ten hold 7.7% of the sample, which has over 150,000 clones, 79% seen once. The sequenced sample consisted of PBMCs. The source is a man aged 25-45 years in good health and CMV-seropositive.

The chain uses TRBV29-1 and TRBJ2-3; D is perhaps TRBD2 (5 bases). The germline V gene encodes CDR1 SQVTM and CDR2 ANQGSEA. This CDR3 region has 12 residues. Trimming pared 7 bases from V and 13 bases from J, leaving 21 bases between. CDR3 coding DNA: TGCAGCGGCTCCGGACGGGGTGACTCCGAGTATTTT. As protein: CSGSGRGDSEYF.

The V call is TRBV6-1, the J call TRBJ2-3, with a tentative D call TRBD2 (5 bases). Germline CDR1 is MNHNS and CDR2 is SASEGT. The CDR3 is 14 residues long. The V end was cut by 8 bases, the J end by 7 bases, with 19 bases between. The DNA of the CDR3 is TGTGCCAGCCGGGATTTCGGCGTCGCGAATACGCAGTATTTT. As protein: CASRDFGVANTQYF.

The V and J genes are TRBV5-1 and TRBJ2-7; 8 nucleotides line up with TRBD1. In germline, CDR1 is SGHRS, CDR2 YFSETQ. The CDR3 length is 16 residues. Unmatched junction bases numbered 9, after V lost 0 bases and J lost 4 bases. CDR3 DNA sequence: TGCGCCAGCAGCTTGGAATTGAGGCAGGGGGCTTACGAGCAGTACTTC. Translating it yields CASSLELRQGAYEQYF.

On this clone: Additional DNA sequences in this sample encode the identical CDR3. The chain uses TRBV5-4 and TRBJ1-1, with D unclear. The CDR3 is made up of 13 amino acids. The germline V gene has CDR1 SGHNT and CDR2 YYREEE (reference sequence). The ends were cut back, 1 base at V and 1 base at J, with 5 bases in the middle. CDR3 nucleotide sequence: TGTGCCAGCAGCTTGACCAGGAACACTGAAGCTTTCTTT. Translation: CASSLTRNTEAFF.

The chain links TRBV12-5 to TRBJ2-7; 9 bases fit TRBD1. Germline V gene data show CDR1 as LGHNT and CDR2 as FRNRAP. The CDR3 covers 14 residues. J lost 3 bases, V lost 5 bases, and 5 bases had no gene match. CDR3 residues: CASGQDRGSYEQYF. CDR3 nucleotides: TGTGCTAGTGGTCAAGACAGGGGGAGCTACGAGCAGTACTTC.

This clone was picked up one time. The V call is TRBV7-8, the J call TRBJ2-5; 9 nucleotides align to TRBD1. The closer fit of TRBJ2-7 to the DNA end suggests the J call may be wrong. This CDR3 is built from 14 residues. Germline V gene data show CDR1 as SGHVS and CDR2 as FQNEAQ. CDR3 DNA sequence: TGTGCCAGCAGCCATGGACAGGGGTCCTACGAGCAGTACTTC. Amino acid sequence: CASSHGQGSYEQYF.

The chain joins TRBV2 to TRBJ2-7; D might be TRBD1 (6 bases). V lost 3 bases and J 9 bases, leaving 21 bases between the germline ends. The germline V gene encodes CDR1 SNHLY and CDR2 FYNNEI. The CDR3 extends over 15 amino acids. CDR3 coding DNA: TGTGCCAGCAGTGAGCACAGGCAGGGGCCCCTGGGGCAGTACTTC. It is translated as CASSEHRQGPLGQYF.

This chain links TRBV30 with TRBJ1-2; possibly TRBD1 for D (5 bases). CDR1 is GTSNPN and CDR2 is SVGIG in the germline V gene (reference sequence). Trimming shortened V by 5 bases and J by 2 bases, and 12 bases separated the two germline ends. The CDR3 runs to 13 residues. The CDR3 sequence is CAWVEGSNYGYTF. DNA of the CDR3: TGTGCCTGGGTGGAGGGGAGCAACTATGGCTACACCTTC.